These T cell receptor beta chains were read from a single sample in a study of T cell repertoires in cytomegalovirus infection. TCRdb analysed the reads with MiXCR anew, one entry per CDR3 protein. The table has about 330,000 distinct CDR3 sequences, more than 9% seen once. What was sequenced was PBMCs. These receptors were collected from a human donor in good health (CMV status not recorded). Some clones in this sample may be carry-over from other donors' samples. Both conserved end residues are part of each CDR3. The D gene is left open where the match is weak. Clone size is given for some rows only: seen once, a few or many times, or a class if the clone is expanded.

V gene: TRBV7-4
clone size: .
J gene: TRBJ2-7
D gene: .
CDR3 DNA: TGTGCCAGCAGCTCGACCCTAGACTCCTCGCCTAGGACATACGAGCAGTACTTC
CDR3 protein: CASSSTLDSSPRTYEQYF

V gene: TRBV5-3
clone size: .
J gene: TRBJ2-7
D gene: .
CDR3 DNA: TGTGCCAGCAGCTTGGTGGGGTCCCACTCCTACGAGCAGTACTTC
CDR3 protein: CASSLVGSHSYEQYF

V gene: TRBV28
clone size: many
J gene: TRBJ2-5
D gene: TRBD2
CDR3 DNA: TGTGCCAGCAGCCCTAGCGGGGTACAAGAGACCCAGTACTTC
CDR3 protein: CASSPSGVQETQYF

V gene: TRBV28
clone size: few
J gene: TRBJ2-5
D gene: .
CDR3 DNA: TGTGCCAGCCGGGGCGTAAAAGAGACCCAGTACTTC
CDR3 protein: CASRGVKETQYF

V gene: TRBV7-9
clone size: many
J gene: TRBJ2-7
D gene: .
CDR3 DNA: TGTGCCAGCAGCGGGCTTCCGGGCCCCTACGAGCAGTACTTC
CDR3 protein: CASSGLPGPYEQYF

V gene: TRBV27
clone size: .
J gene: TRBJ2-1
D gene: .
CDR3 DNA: TGTGCCAGCAGTCTGGGACCCAACAATGAGCAGTTCTTC
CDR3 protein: CASSLGPNNEQFF

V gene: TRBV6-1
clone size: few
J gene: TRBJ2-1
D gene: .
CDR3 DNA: TGTGCCAGCATCCAGTGGGGGAATGAGCAGTTCTTC
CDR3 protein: CASIQWGNEQFF

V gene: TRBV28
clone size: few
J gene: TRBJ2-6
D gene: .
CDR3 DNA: TGTGCCAGCAGTTTATCGCACAGGTTTCCTTCTGGGGCCAACGTCCTGACTTTC
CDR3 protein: CASSLSHRFPSGANVLTF

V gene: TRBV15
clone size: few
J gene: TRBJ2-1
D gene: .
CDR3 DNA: TGTGCCACCAGCAGAGAAGGAACCTACAATGAGCAGTTCTTC
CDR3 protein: CATSREGTYNEQFF

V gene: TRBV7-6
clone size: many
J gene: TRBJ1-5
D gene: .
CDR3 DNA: TGTGCCAGCAGCAAAGATAGCAATCAGCCCCAGCATTTT
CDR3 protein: CASSKDSNQPQHF

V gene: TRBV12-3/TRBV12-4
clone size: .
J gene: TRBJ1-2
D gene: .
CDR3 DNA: TGTGCCAGCAGGGCCGACGGACGGTCTCCGTGGGGCTACACCTTC
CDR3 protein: CASRADGRSPWGYTF

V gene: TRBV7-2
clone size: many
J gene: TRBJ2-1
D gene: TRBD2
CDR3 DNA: TGTGCCAGCAGCCTGACCGGGACTAGCGGGGGGGCCGGGAGGGAGCAGTTCTTC
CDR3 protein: CASSLTGTSGGAGREQFF

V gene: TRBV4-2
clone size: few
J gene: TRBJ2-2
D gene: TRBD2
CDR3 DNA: TGTGCCAGCAGCCCGCAGTTAGCGGGAGGGGGGAACACCGGGGAGCTGTTTTTT
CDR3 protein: CASSPQLAGGGNTGELFF

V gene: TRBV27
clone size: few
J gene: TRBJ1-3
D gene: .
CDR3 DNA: TGTGCCAGCAGTTATTCCCGGGACACTTTCTTCTCTGGAAACACCATATATTTT
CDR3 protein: CASSYSRDTFFSGNTIYF

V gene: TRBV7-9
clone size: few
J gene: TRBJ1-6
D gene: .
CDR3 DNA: TGTGCCAGCAGCCGCCCCCTCCGACGAGGGATTAATTCACCCCTCCACTTT
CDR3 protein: CASSRPLRRGINSPLHF

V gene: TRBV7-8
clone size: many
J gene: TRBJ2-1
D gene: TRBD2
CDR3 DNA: TGTGCCAGCAGCCCAAGAGGGGCGGCGGGAGGGTATGAGCAGTTCTTC
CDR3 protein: CASSPRGAAGGYEQFF

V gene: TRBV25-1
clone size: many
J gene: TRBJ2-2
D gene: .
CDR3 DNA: TGTGCCAGCAGCCCGGACGTCAACACCGGGGAGCTGTTTTTT
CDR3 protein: CASSPDVNTGELFF

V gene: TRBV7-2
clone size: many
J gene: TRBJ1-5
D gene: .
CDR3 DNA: TGTGCCAGCAGCCCTCCGGGGAGCGGCAATCAGCCCCAGCATTTT
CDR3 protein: CASSPPGSGNQPQHF

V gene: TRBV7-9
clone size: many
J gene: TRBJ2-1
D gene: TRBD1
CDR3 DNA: TGTGCCAGCAGCTCATCGGACAGGGGGCTAAGGGATGAGCAGTTCTTC
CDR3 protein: CASSSSDRGLRDEQFF

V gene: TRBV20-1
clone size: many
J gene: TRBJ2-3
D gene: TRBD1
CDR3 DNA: TGCAGTGCTAGAGAGACAGGGCCCACACAAAATACGCAGTATTTT
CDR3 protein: CSARETGPTQNTQYF

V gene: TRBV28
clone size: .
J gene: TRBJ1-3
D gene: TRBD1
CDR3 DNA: TGTGCCAGCAGTTTAGGGGACAGGGGATACTCTGGAAACACCATATATTTT
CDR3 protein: CASSLGDRGYSGNTIYF

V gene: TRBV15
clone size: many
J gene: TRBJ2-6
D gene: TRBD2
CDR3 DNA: TGTGCCACCAGCAGAGATCTCGGGGGGTTCAACGTCCTGACTTTC
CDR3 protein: CATSRDLGGFNVLTF

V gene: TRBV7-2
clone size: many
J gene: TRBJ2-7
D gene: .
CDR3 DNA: TGTGCCAGCAGCTTACAACGCGGAGACGAGCAGTACTTC
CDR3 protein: CASSLQRGDEQYF

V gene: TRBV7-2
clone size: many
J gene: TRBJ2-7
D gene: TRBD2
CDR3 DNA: TGTGCCAGCAGCTTGGGACTAGCGGGAGGGCCGGGGGCAGAGCAGTACTTC
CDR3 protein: CASSLGLAGGPGAEQYF

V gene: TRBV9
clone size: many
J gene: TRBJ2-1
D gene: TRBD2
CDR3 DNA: TGTGCCAGCAGCGGACTAACATCAGCGGGAGGGTCCCCGTACAATGAGCAGTTCTTC
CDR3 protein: CASSGLTSAGGSPYNEQFF

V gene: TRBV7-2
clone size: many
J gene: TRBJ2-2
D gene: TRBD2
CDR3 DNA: TGTGCCAGCAGCATAAGACTAGCGGGAGGGTTCACCGGGGAGCTGTTTTTT
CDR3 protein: CASSIRLAGGFTGELFF

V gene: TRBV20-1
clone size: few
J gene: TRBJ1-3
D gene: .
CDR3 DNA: TGCAGTGCGACTCGGACAGCTGGAAACACCATATATTTT
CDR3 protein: CSATRTAGNTIYF

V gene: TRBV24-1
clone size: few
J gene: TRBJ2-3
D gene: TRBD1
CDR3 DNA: TGTGCCACCAGTGACTCACCGGGACAGGGGGCCTCAGATACGCAGTATTTT
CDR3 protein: CATSDSPGQGASDTQYF

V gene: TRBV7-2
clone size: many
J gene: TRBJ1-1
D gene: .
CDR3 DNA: TGTGCCAGCAGTTACCAGGGGCAAATGAACACTGAAGCTTTCTTT
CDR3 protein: CASSYQGQMNTEAFF

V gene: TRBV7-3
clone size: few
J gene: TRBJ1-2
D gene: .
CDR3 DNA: TGTGCCAGCAGCGGGGAGGCTGCGGGCTATGGCTACACCTTC
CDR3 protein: CASSGEAAGYGYTF

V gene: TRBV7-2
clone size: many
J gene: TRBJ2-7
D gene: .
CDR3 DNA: TGTGCCAGCAGCCGCTTGGGCGGGATAAGCCCATTTCCCTCCTACGAGCAGTACTTC
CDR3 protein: CASSRLGGISPFPSYEQYF

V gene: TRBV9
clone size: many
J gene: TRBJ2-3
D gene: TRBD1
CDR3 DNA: TGTGCCAGCAGCGGCGACAGGGTGGCAGATACGCAGTATTTT
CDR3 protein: CASSGDRVADTQYF

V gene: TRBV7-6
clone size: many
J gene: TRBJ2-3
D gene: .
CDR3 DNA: TGTGCCAGCAGCTTGCGAGATCCCACAGATACGCAGTATTTT
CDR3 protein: CASSLRDPTDTQYF

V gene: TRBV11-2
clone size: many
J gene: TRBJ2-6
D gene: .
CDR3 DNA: TGTGCCAGCAGCTCGATGCCAGCCTCTGGGGCCAACGTCCTGACTTTC
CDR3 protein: CASSSMPASGANVLTF

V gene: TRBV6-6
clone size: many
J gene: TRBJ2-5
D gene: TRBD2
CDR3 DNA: TGTGCCAGCAGTTACTGGGGGGGGACCCCACAAGAGACCCAGTACTTC
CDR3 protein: CASSYWGGTPQETQYF

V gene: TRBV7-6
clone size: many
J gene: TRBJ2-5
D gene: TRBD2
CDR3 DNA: TGTGCCAGCAGCCTCTCTAGCGGGGGCGGGGAGACCCAGTACTTC
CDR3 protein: CASSLSSGGGETQYF

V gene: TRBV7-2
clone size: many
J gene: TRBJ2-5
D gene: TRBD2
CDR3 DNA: TGTGCCAGCAGCTTAGCTAGCGGGGTTACAGGGGAGACCCAGTACTTC
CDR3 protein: CASSLASGVTGETQYF

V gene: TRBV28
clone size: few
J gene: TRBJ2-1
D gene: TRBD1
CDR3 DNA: TGTGCCAGCAGACCTTCGGGGACAGGGAGTTTTTACAATGAGCAGTTCTTC
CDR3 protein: CASRPSGTGSFYNEQFF

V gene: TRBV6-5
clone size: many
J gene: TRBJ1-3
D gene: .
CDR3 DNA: TGTGCCAGCAGCAACATGGACTCTGGAAACACCATATATTTT
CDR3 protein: CASSNMDSGNTIYF

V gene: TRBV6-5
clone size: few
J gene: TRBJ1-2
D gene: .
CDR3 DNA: TGTGCCAGCAGTTACTCAGGCAGGCCGGCTAACTATGGCTACACCTTC
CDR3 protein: CASSYSGRPANYGYTF

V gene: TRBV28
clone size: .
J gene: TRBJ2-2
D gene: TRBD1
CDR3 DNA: TGTGCCAGCAGTTTCTTTAAGGGGGCGCAGGTCGGGGAGCTGTTTTTT
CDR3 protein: CASSFFKGAQVGELFF

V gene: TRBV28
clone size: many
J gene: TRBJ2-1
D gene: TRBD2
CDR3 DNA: TGTGCCAGCAGCGGCGCCAGCGGGGGCGACCATGAGCAGTTCTTC
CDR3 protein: CASSGASGGDHEQFF

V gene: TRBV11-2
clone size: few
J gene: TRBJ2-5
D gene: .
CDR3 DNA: TGTGCCAGCAGCCTTCTGGGACCCGAGGAGACCCAGTACTTC
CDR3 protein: CASSLLGPEETQYF

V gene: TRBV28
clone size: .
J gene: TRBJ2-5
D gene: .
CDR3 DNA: TGTGCCAGCATAGGTCCCCGAGAGACCCAGTACTTC
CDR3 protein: CASIGPRETQYF

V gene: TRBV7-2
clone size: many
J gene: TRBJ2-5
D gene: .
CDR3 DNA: TGTGCCAGCAGCTTAGCCGCTTTGGGCGGGGCAATAGGGACCCAGTACTTC
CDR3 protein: CASSLAALGGAIGTQYF

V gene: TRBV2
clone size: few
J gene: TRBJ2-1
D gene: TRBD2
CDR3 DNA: TGTGCCAGCAGTGAAGCGCGGCTAGCGGGAAGGAAAGACAATGAGCAGTTCTTC
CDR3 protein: CASSEARLAGRKDNEQFF

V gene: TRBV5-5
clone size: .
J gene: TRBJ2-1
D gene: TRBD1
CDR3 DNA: TGTGCCAGCAGCACAGGACAGGGGTCCTACAATGAGCAGTTCTTC
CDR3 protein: CASSTGQGSYNEQFF

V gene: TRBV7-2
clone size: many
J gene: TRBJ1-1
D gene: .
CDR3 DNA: TGTGCCAGCTCCCAGCGGTATGGGAACACTGAAGCTTTCTTT
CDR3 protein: CASSQRYGNTEAFF

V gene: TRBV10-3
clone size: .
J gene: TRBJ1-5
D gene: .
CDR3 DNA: TGTGCCATCAGTGAGGCCTCATATCAGCCCCAGCATTTT
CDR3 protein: CAISEASYQPQHF

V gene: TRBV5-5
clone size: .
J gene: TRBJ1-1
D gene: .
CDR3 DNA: TGTGCCAGCAGCTCGGTCGGGAGGAACACTGAAGCTTTCTTT
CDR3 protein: CASSSVGRNTEAFF

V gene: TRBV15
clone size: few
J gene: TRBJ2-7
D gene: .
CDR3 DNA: TGTGCCACCCGGGGCAGCCCGACCTACGAGCAGTACTTC
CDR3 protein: CATRGSPTYEQYF

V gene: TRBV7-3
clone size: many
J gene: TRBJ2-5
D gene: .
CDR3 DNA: TGTGCCAGCAGCTCATGGGACGGCAAAACCCAGTACTTC
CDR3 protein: CASSSWDGKTQYF

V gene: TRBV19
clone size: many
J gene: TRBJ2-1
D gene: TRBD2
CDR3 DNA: TGTGCCAGTAGTTTCCGGACTAGCGGGGAACAGTTCTTC
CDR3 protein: CASSFRTSGEQFF

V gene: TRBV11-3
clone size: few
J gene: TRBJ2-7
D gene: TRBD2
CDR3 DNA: TGTGCCAGCAGCGTGGGACTAGCGGGAGTAGAGCAGTACTTC
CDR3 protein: CASSVGLAGVEQYF

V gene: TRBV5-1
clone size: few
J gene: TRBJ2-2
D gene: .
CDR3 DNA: TGCGCCAGCAGCCCCGGGACTGCCTTCACCGGGGAGCTGTTTTTT
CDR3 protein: CASSPGTAFTGELFF

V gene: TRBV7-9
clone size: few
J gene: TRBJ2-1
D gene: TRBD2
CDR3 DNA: TGTGCCACCGGCAGACTAGCGGGAGGGGGGAGCTCCTACAATGAGCAGTTCTTC
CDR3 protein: CATGRLAGGGSSYNEQFF

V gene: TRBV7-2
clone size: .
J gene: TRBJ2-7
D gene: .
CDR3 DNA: TGTGCCAGCAGCTTAGAGTTTGAGGGGTACGAGCAGTACTTC
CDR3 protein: CASSLEFEGYEQYF